A selection of T cell receptor beta chains follows, all from one sample in a study of CD8+CD57+ T cells in acquired aplastic anemia. One entry per CDR3 protein, called by TCRdb with MiXCR from the reads. The sample has some 210,000 distinct CDR3 sequences; roughly 55% are singletons. What was sequenced was sorted CD4+, CD8+, or CD8+CD57+ T cells (not recorded which) from PBMCs. These receptors were taken from a human donor in good health. CDR3s include the opening cysteine and the closing phenylalanine or tryptophan. The D gene is left open where the match is weak. The size entry is marked missing in some rows and otherwise reads once, few, many or a size class.

D gene	V gene	J gene	clone size	CDR3 protein	CDR3 DNA
TRBD1	TRBV2	TRBJ2-3	-	CAISDTGVGTDTQYF	TGTGCCATCAGTGATACAGGGGTTGGAACAGATACGCAGTATTTT
-	TRBV6-5	TRBJ2-1	many	CASSPTSYNEQFF	TGTGCCAGCAGTCCAACATCATACAATGAGCAGTTCTTC
TRBD1	TRBV7-3	TRBJ1-1	-	CASSPRDRGATEAFF	TGCGCCAGCAGCCCCCGGGACAGGGGTGCCACTGAAGCTTTCTTT
TRBD2	TRBV2	TRBJ2-5	-	CASRATGTSMLF	TGTGCCAGCAGAGCAACCGGGACTAGTATGCTCTTC
-	TRBV6-4	TRBJ1-6	-	CASAGSPAGNSPLHF	TGTGCCAGCGCCGGGTCACCGGCGGGGAATTCACCCCTCCACTTT
-	TRBV20-1	TRBJ2-3	once	CSARGSQATSTDTQYF	TGCAGTGCTAGAGGTTCACAGGCCACTAGCACAGATACGCAGTATTTT
-	TRBV7-9	TRBJ2-7	-	CASSLTGNTYEQYF	TGTGCCAGCAGCTTAACGGGCAACACCTACGAGCAGTACTTC
-	TRBV5-4	TRBJ2-7	-	CASTNEGDEQYF	TGTGCCAGCACCAACGAAGGCGACGAGCAGTACTTC
-	TRBV19	TRBJ1-1	few	CASSVKTGLMNTEAFF	TGTGCCAGTAGTGTCAAGACAGGCCTAATGAACACTGAAGCTTTCTTT
TRBD1	TRBV4-1	TRBJ1-1	few	CASSQVEGANTEAFF	TGCGCCAGCAGCCAAGTCGAGGGGGCGAACACTGAAGCTTTCTTT
-	TRBV20-1	TRBJ2-7	-	CSARIDSYEQYF	TGCAGTGCTAGAATCGACAGCTACGAGCAGTACTTC
TRBD2	TRBV2	TRBJ2-3	many	CASTPAGGLAGPPTADTQYF	TGTGCCAGCACTCCCGCCGGAGGACTAGCGGGACCCCCGACGGCAGATACGCAGTATTTT
-	TRBV10-2	TRBJ1-1	-	CASRGPGGTEAFF	TGCGCCAGCAGGGGACCGGGGGGCACTGAAGCTTTCTTT
-	TRBV12-5	TRBJ1-1	many	CASGPTGLNTEAFF	TGTGCTAGTGGTCCGACAGGACTGAACACTGAAGCTTTCTTT
-	TRBV20-1	TRBJ2-7	many	CSARGNSDSSYEQYF	TGCAGTGCTAGGGGCAACAGTGACAGCTCCTACGAGCAGTACTTC
-	TRBV5-5	TRBJ2-2	many	CASSSQEGEDTGELFF	TGTGCCAGCAGCTCCCAGGAGGGAGAGGACACCGGGGAGCTGTTTTTT
-	TRBV7-2	TRBJ2-7	once	CASSPIDRFEQYF	TGTGCCAGCAGCCCAATAGACAGGTTTGAGCAGTACTTC
-	TRBV7-6	TRBJ2-7	-	CASSLASRASYEQYF	TGTGCCAGCAGCTTAGCTTCCCGGGCCTCCTACGAGCAGTACTTC
TRBD2	TRBV20-1	TRBJ2-7	-	CSESTSGRPYEQYF	TGCAGTGAATCTACTAGCGGGAGGCCCTACGAGCAGTACTTC
TRBD1	TRBV7-9	TRBJ2-7	-	CASSSPRQGGENEQYF	TGTGCCAGCAGCTCACCCAGACAGGGTGGGGAAAACGAGCAGTACTTC
TRBD2	TRBV11-2	TRBJ2-7	-	CASSVNPGTNGVEQYF	TGTGCCAGCAGCGTTAACCCCGGGACTAACGGAGTCGAGCAGTACTTC
TRBD1	TRBV5-1	TRBJ1-6	-	CASSSRDRDNSPLHF	TGCGCCAGCAGCTCCCGGGACAGAGATAATTCACCCCTCCACTTT
TRBD1	TRBV2	TRBJ2-3	-	CASSRQGATDTQYF	TGTGCCAGCAGTAGACAGGGTGCCACAGATACGCAGTATTTT
TRBD1	TRBV20-1	TRBJ2-7	-	CSARGDRVPYEQYF	TGCAGTGCTAGAGGGGACAGGGTCCCCTACGAGCAGTACTTC
TRBD1	TRBV2	TRBJ1-2	-	CASSPGQESYGYTF	TGTGCCAGCAGCCCGGGACAGGAGAGCTATGGCTACACCTTC
TRBD1	TRBV20-1	TRBJ2-7	-	CSSDRGYGGEQYF	TGCAGTTCAGACAGGGGCTATGGCGGGGAGCAGTACTTC
TRBD2	TRBV7-9	TRBJ2-1	-	CASSHPAGLAAYNEQFF	TGTGCCAGCAGTCACCCGGCAGGACTAGCAGCCTACAATGAGCAGTTCTTC
-	TRBV20-1	TRBJ1-2	many	CSARDGAGDYGYTF	TGCAGTGCTAGAGATGGTGCAGGGGACTATGGCTACACCTTC
-	TRBV24-1	TRBJ2-1	many	CATSDPRDDYNEQFF	TGTGCCACCAGTGATCCCCGTGACGATTACAATGAGCAGTTCTTC
TRBD2	TRBV7-6	TRBJ2-3	-	CASSTGLAGSTDTQYF	TGTGCCAGCAGCACGGGACTAGCGGGGAGCACAGATACGCAGTATTTT
TRBD1	TRBV10-3	TRBJ1-2	few	CAISERKPGQGALRHGYTF	TGTGCCATCAGTGAACGTAAACCGGGACAGGGGGCGCTAAGGCATGGCTACACCTTC
-	TRBV29-1	TRBJ2-7	once	CSSFGQSTYEQYF	TGCAGCAGTTTTGGGCAGTCAACCTACGAGCAGTACTTC
-	TRBV20-1	TRBJ1-4	-	CSAAGQLYNEKLFF	TGCAGTGCAGCGGGGCAGCTATATAATGAAAAACTGTTTTTT
-	TRBV7-6	TRBJ2-7	-	CASSLVGGLTYEQYF	TGTGCCAGCAGCTTAGTGGGGGGGCTAACCTACGAGCAGTACTTC
-	TRBV4-2	TRBJ2-7	-	CASSQAPDSYEQYF	TGTGCCAGCAGCCAAGCTCCAGACTCCTACGAGCAGTACTTC
TRBD2	TRBV9	TRBJ2-1	many	CASSELAGGLNEQFF	TGTGCCAGCAGCGAACTAGCGGGAGGGTTGAATGAGCAGTTCTTC
-	TRBV15	TRBJ2-3	-	CATSRFASTDTQYF	TGTGCCACCAGCAGATTCGCTAGCACAGATACGCAGTATTTT
-	TRBV9	TRBJ1-1	many	CASSAEASNTEAFF	TGTGCCAGCAGCGCAGAGGCTTCGAACACTGAAGCTTTCTTT
-	TRBV11-3	TRBJ2-7	-	CASSSTWDYEQYF	TGTGCCAGCAGCTCTACTTGGGACTACGAGCAGTACTTC
-	TRBV2	TRBJ2-7	few	CASSDSGAGEQYF	TGTGCCAGCAGTGATTCTGGGGCGGGGGAGCAGTACTTC
-	TRBV14	TRBJ2-1	many	CASSQRWGTSSYNEQFF	TGTGCCAGCAGCCAACGGTGGGGGACGAGCTCCTACAATGAGCAGTTCTTC